Below, 28 T cell receptor beta chains from the same sample are listed, as sequenced in a study of glioma-infiltrating T cells. Amplification of TCR alpha and beta CDR3 regions from RNA used iRepertoire nested multiplex PCR. TCRdb ran MiXCR on the multiplex PCR reads and lists one entry per CDR3 protein. The sample has more than 95,000 distinct CDR3 sequences; around 23% are singletons. The specimen was glioma tissue, nonneoplastic brain tissue, or PBMCs (not recorded which). These receptors all stem from a human donor with low-grade glioma or glioblastoma, undergoing nonglioma brain surgery, or in good health (not recorded which).

J is TRBJ2-1 and V is TRBV5-1; D is unclear. Germline-derived CDR1 and CDR2 are SGHRS and YFSETQ. The V end was cut by 4 bases, the J end by 9 bases, with 11 bases between. This CDR3 region has 12 residues. The CDR3 sequence is CASSDPSGEQFF. The CDR3 nucleotides read TGCGCCAGCAGCGACCCCTCGGGTGAGCAGTTCTTC.

This clonotype was detected only a few times. The chain joins TRBV12-3 or TRBV12-4 to TRBJ2-5, with 8 bases matching TRBD1. V lost 3 bases to trimming and J lost 1 base; unmatched junction nucleotides: 1. CDR3 length equals 14 residues. The CDR3 DNA reads as TGTGCCAGCAGTTTTGGGACAGGCCAAGAGACCCAGTACTTC. This codes for CASSFGTGQETQYF.

This clonotype was counted at least ten times. The rearrangement uses TRBV6-1 and TRBJ2-2; D tentatively fits TRBD1 or TRBD2 (5 bases each). The CDR3 contains 16 residues. Deletions cut 7 bases from V and 1 base from J, with 16 bases between. CDR1 MNHNS and CDR2 SASEGT come from the germline V gene. The CDR3 protein is CASTAPGRLNTGELFF. Written as DNA, the CDR3 is TGTGCCAGCACCGCACCGGGACGGTTGAACACCGGGGAGCTGTTTTTT.

The sample holds many counts of this clonotype. The chain recombines TRBV20-1 with TRBJ2-7, with 11 positions matching TRBD2. CDR1 DFQATT and CDR2 SNEGSKA come from the germline V gene (reference sequence). After removal of 5 bases from V and 5 bases from J, the junction contained 8 bases not matched to a gene. The CDR3 consists of 14 residues. CDR3 bases: TGCAGTGCTGAACTAGCGGGAGATTGGAACGAGCAGTACTTC. This sequence encodes CSAELAGDWNEQYF.

Remarks on this clonotype: This sequence may be a read error, since a much larger clone differs from it by one base. The chain employs TRBV4-1 and TRBJ1-2; D ambiguous. Trimming removed 9 bases at V and 7 bases at J, with 18 bases between. CDR1 is MGHRA, CDR2 YSYEKL, per germline. This CDR3 spans 13 amino acids. The CDR3 sequence: CARKPTHRGGYTF. The CDR3 DNA reads TGCGCCAGAAAGCCCACTCATCGGGGTGGCTACACCTTC.

This clonotype was seen repeatedly, ten times or more. V is TRBV29-1 and J is TRBJ2-5; perhaps D is TRBD1 or TRBD2 (6 bases each). The CDR3 has 15 amino acids. In germline, CDR1 is SQVTM, CDR2 ANQGSEA. Trimming shortened V by 8 bases and J by 2 bases, and 21 bases separated the two germline ends. CDR3 sequence (DNA): TGCAGCTTCACCCGGACAGCGGGCCCACAAGAGACCCAGTACTTC. It specifies CSFTRTAGPQETQYF.

About this clonotype itself: This CDR3 is missing its conserved last phenylalanine or tryptophan, likely due to a read error. The rearrangement joins TRBV3-1 to TRBJ2-7; D may be TRBD2 (5 bases). Trimming took off 2 bases at V and 7 bases at J, with 15 bases between the two ends. The CDR3 sequence is 14 residues long. Germline V gene data show CDR1 as LGHDT and CDR2 as YNNKEL (reference sequence). For the CDR3, the DNA is TGTGCCAGCAGCCAAACTATATTACCGGGGGAGCAGTACCTC. Residues: CASSQTILPGEQYL.

This clonotype has more than one count but fewer than ten. The gene calls are TRBV5-6 and TRBJ2-7; 7 nucleotides line up with TRBD1. CDR3 length: 13 amino acids. Germline lookup yields CDR1 SGHDT and CDR2 YYEEEE. V shed 4 bases, J shed 5 bases, and the junction held 6 bases outside the gene matches. The CDR3 protein is CASSIRQGDEQYF. For the CDR3, the DNA is TGTGCCAGCAGCATACGACAGGGAGACGAGCAGTACTTC.

This chain connects TRBV20-1 to TRBJ2-5; no clear D gene. Trimming stripped 5 bases from V and 12 bases from J, with 25 bases between. Germline V lookup: CDR1 DFQATT, CDR2 SNEGSKA (reference sequence). This CDR3 contains 14 residues. DNA of the CDR3: TGCAGTGCTCAACCGACAAGCACCCAAGAGACAAAGTACTTC. Translating gives CSAQPTSTQETKYF.

As for this clonotype: A much larger clone differs by one base, so this may be a read error. The chain couples TRBV2 to TRBJ2-3, with D possibly TRBD1 on 6 matching bases. The CDR3 length is 17 residues. Trimming pared 5 bases from V and 0 bases from J, leaving 18 bases between. Germline loops: CDR1 SNHLY, CDR2 FYNNEI. CDR3 loop: CASSYYRTVASTDTQYF. The CDR3 bases are TGTGCCAGCAGTTATTACCGGACAGTCGCTAGCACAGATACGCAGTATTTT.

This clonotype turned up a few times. At one of its ends the junction is not consistent with the germline gene, which may arise from a read error. This chain uses TRBV7-9 with TRBJ2-1; possibly TRBD2 for D (5 bases). Germline-derived CDR1 and CDR2 are SEHNR and FQNEAQ (reference sequence). The CDR3 runs to 9 residues. The CDR3 nucleotides read TGTGCCAGCAGCCAGGACTTTCTCTTC. Protein product: CASSQDFLF.

A note on this clonotype: This may come from a read error, since a much larger clone is one base off. The chain links TRBV24-1 to TRBJ2-1; 8 bases are a match to TRBD2. Germline values: CDR1 KGHDR, CDR2 SFDVKD. The CDR3 has 16 residues. CDR3 protein: CATSDLRREGINGQFF. Written as DNA, the CDR3 is TGTGCCACCAGTGATTTGCGACGGGAGGGTATCAATGGGCAGTTCTTC.

This clonotype was seen a handful of times. The chain has TRBV10-3 and TRBJ1-1, with D possibly being TRBD1 (6 bases). The CDR3 sequence is 16 residues long. Trimming took 3 bases from V and 5 from J, leaving 19 bases between them. Germline V gene sequence: CDR1 ENHRY, CDR2 SYGVKD. In nucleotides, the CDR3 is TGTGCCATCAGTGATCCGGACAGAGGCGGAGCAACTGAAGCTTTCTTT. The encoded protein is CAISDPDRGGATEAFF.

The chain carries TRBV30 and TRBJ1-5, with D uncertain. V lost 0 bases, J lost 9 bases, and 12 bases lay in between. Per the germline V gene, CDR1 is GTSNPN and CDR2 is SVGIG (reference sequence). The CDR3 sequence is 13 residues long. The CDR3 protein is CAWSVPSGRPQHF. CDR3 sequence (DNA): TGTGCCTGGAGTGTACCGAGCGGGCGGCCCCAGCATTTT.

This clonotype was detected once. Possible read error: a much larger clone is one base away. The J gene is TRBJ1-1, the V gene TRBV29-1, with D tentatively TRBD1 (6 bases). The V gene lost 6 bases and the J gene lost 7 bases, with 18 bases spanning the gap. Germline-derived CDR1 and CDR2 are SQVTM and ANQGSEA. The CDR3 extends over 13 amino acids. CDR3 nucleotide sequence: TGCAGCGTCGTAACAGGGAGGAGGAATGAAGCTTTCTTT. The encoded protein is CSVVTGRRNEAFF.

This clonotype showed up many times. The genes are TRBV11-2 and TRBJ2-5; TRBD2 aligns across 7 bases. V shed 4 bases, J shed 5 bases, and the junction held 7 bases outside the gene matches. The length of the CDR3 is 14 residues. Germline-derived CDR1 and CDR2 are SGHAT and FQNNGV. The CDR3: CASSWQTSYETQYF. The CDR3 DNA sequence: TGTGCCAGCAGCTGGCAGACTAGCTATGAGACCCAGTACTTC.

The genes are TRBV5-4 and TRBJ2-7; no reliable D call. Germline-derived CDR1 and CDR2 are SGHNT and YYREEE (reference sequence). Deletions cut 0 bases from V and 1 base from J, with 11 bases between. The CDR3 sequence is 15 residues long. This chain's CDR3 is CASSLGGIESYEQYF. For the CDR3, the DNA is TGTGCCAGCAGCTTGGGTGGGATCGAATCCTACGAGCAGTACTTC.

This clonotype was counted ten times or more. This chain joins TRBV24-1 and TRBJ2-5; D gene uncertain. Germline CDR1 is KGHDR and CDR2 is SFDVKD. The CDR3 length is 12 residues. Trimming left V 3 bases short and J 5 bases short, with 6 bases between. As DNA, the CDR3 is TGTGCCACCAGTGATACTGAGGAGACCCAGTACTTC. It is translated as CATSDTEETQYF.

This clonotype was seen many times. The DNA of the CDR3 is TGTGCCAGCAGTCCGATCGTCAGGGGAGGCAATTCACCCCTCCACTTT. Its translation is CASSPIVRGGNSPLHF. The V gene is TRBV27, the J gene TRBJ1-6; D possibly corresponds to TRBD1 (6 bases). This CDR3 is 16 amino acids long. Germline loops: CDR1 MNHEY, CDR2 SMNVEV (reference sequence). Trimming left V 5 bases short and J 7 bases short, with 18 bases between.

This clonotype has ten or more counts. The chain carries TRBV4-2 and TRBJ1-5; D unclear. Germline V gene sequence: CDR1 LGHNA, CDR2 YNFKEQ. The V and J ends lost 4 bases and 7 bases respectively, with 11 bases between them. This CDR3 has 13 amino acids. The CDR3 spells CASSLNVAQPQHF. In nucleotides, the CDR3 is TGTGCCAGCAGCCTAAACGTGGCCCAGCCCCAGCATTTT.

This clonotype was picked up many times. This rearrangement joins TRBV6-1 to TRBJ2-3; D uncertain. The germline V and J ends were trimmed by 5 bases and 6 bases, with 15 bases remaining between them. Germline CDR1 and CDR2: MNHNS and SASEGT. The CDR3 sequence is 14 residues long. This CDR3 is CASSIDFHTDTQYF. The CDR3 DNA follows: TGTGCCAGCAGTATCGACTTTCACACGGATACGCAGTATTTT.

This clonotype was picked up many times. The chain combines TRBV7-2 with TRBJ2-3; D perhaps matches TRBD2 (6 bases). The CDR3 consists of 15 residues. Germline CDR1 is SGHTA and CDR2 is FQGNSA. Deletions cut 4 bases from V and 4 bases from J, with 15 bases between. CDR3 region: CASSSAPGAADTQYF. CDR3 DNA: TGTGCCAGCAGCTCCGCCCCGGGAGCGGCAGATACGCAGTATTTT. Together with reference TRBV7-2 and TRBJ2-3, the CDR3 gives the full variable domain: GAGVSQSPSNKVTEKGKDVELRCDPISGHTALYWYRQSLGQGLEFLIYFQGNSAPDKSGLPSDRFSAERTGGSVSTLTIQRTQQEDSAVYLCASSSAPGAADTQYFGPGTRLTVL.

For this clonotype: Being one base from a much bigger clone, this may be a read error. The V and J genes are TRBV6-1 and TRBJ2-7; D gene ambiguous. The germline V gene encodes CDR1 MNHNS and CDR2 SASEGT. The CDR3 runs 15 residues. The CDR3: CASTTPDIFSYGQYF. The DNA for the CDR3 is TGTGCCAGCACCACCCCAGACATCTTCTCCTACGGGCAGTACTTC.

This clonotype appeared a few times. A much larger clone sits a single nucleotide away, making a read error possible. The chain carries TRBV29-1 and TRBJ2-5; 10 bases agree with TRBD2. Germline lookup yields CDR1 SQVTM and CDR2 ANQGSEA. The CDR3 extends over 17 amino acids. CDR3 protein: CRVEGKLAGTARETQYF. The CDR3 DNA reads as TGCAGAGTTGAAGGCAAACTAGCGGGGACGGCGAGAGAGACCCAGTACTTC.

A few counts support this clonotype. V usage is TRBV29-1 and J usage is TRBJ2-3, with 9 bases identical to TRBD1. J was trimmed by 5 bases and V by 6 bases; bases with no gene match: 9. CDR1 SQVTM and CDR2 ANQGSEA come from the germline V gene. The CDR3 has 14 amino acids. The CDR3 here is CSVRNRGRQDTQYF. The CDR3 DNA sequence: TGCAGCGTCCGTAACAGGGGGCGCCAAGATACGCAGTATTTT.

This clonotype was recorded at least ten times. The chain recombines TRBV28 with TRBJ2-7; perhaps TRBD2 as D (6 bases). Germline V CDR1 and CDR2: MDHEN, SYDVKM. The CDR3 is 13 amino acids. V shed 9 bases and J shed 3 bases, with 15 bases lying between them. CDR3 sequence reads: CASTGTGGYEQYF. CDR3 bases: TGTGCCAGTACCGGGACCGGGGGCTACGAGCAGTACTTC.

This clonotype was detected many times. The gene calls are TRBV7-2 and TRBJ2-7; D is unclear. Germline CDR1 SGHTA, CDR2 FQGNSA. This CDR3 is built from 14 residues. Trimming took off 1 base at V and 2 bases at J, with 9 bases between the two ends. CDR3 sequence: CASSLGLSTYEQYF. CDR3 bases: TGTGCCAGCAGCTTAGGGCTGTCTACCTACGAGCAGTACTTC.

This clonotype has a count of ten or more. This chain joins TRBV19 and TRBJ1-6, with 7 nucleotides matching TRBD1. The V and J ends lost 1 base and 6 bases, in that order; junction bases with no gene match: 3. The CDR3 runs to 15 residues. Germline V gene sequence: CDR1 LNHDA, CDR2 SQIVND (reference sequence). CDR3 sequence (DNA): TGTGCCAGTAGTATAGGGGGACAGCGTAATTCACCCCTCCACTTT. It codes for CASSIGGQRNSPLHF.